These T cell receptor beta chains were read from a single sample in a study of T cell responses to AZD1222 COVID-19 vaccine. The table came from immunoSEQ multiplex PCR; TCRdb's copy has only in-frame clones and leaves some out. The sample holds 150,000 to 200,000 clones, 87% seen once. The specimen comprised peripheral blood, sampled on day 0 of MenACWY control vaccination. These receptors all come from an adult in good health. Both conserved end residues are trimmed from each CDR3.

TRBJ1-6 TRBV28 ASSNTERSPLH
TRBJ2-3 TRBV19 ASSNRGGWTDTQY
TRBJ1-1 TRBV2 ASNTGALNTEAF
TRBJ1-1 TRBV9 ASSPQQGAATEAF
TRBJ2-7 TRBV3-1/TRBV3-2 ASSPLAGPSYEQY
TRBJ1-6 TRBV25-1 ASQGSYNSPLH
TRBJ1-1 TRBV11-3 ASSLEEEEGSIPLNTEAF
TRBJ1-5 TRBV24-1 ATSSFAGDQPQH
TRBJ2-5 TRBV7-8 ASSFKEETQY
TRBJ1-2 TRBV5-1 ASSSGGDGGYT
TRBJ2-3 TRBV5-1 ASSSGTSGRARDTQY
TRBJ1-5 TRBV12-3/TRBV12-4 ASTGPAGPQH
TRBJ1-5 TRBV19 ASSAHPLDRGRNQPQH
TRBJ2-3 TRBV4-3 ASSLTGGGWSTDTQY
TRBJ1-6 TRBV9 ASSPRTGMGDSPLH
TRBJ2-1 TRBV6-5 ASSRQGQYYNEQF
TRBJ1-1 TRBV24-1 ATRIRDEAF
TRBJ1-4 TRBV28 ATRQGELF
TRBJ2-3 TRBV25-1 ASSVAGGADTQY
TRBJ2-7 TRBV4-2 ASSQSGHTYEQY
TRBJ2-7 TRBV9 ASSGPHSYEQY
TRBJ1-3 TRBV6-1 ASSEARTGDGNTIY
TRBJ2-3 TRBV7-2 ASSPQGQDTQY
TRBJ2-6 TRBV7-8 ASSLAGGESGANVLT
TRBJ2-2 TRBV28 ASSFRLTGELF
TRBJ2-7 TRBV7-8 ASSIGTSGRRGEQY
TRBJ2-1 TRBV6-5 ASRKDGVNEQF
TRBJ2-3 TRBV7-3 ASSFGGSADTQY
TRBJ2-5 TRBV19 ASSIFGDRETQY
TRBJ2-3 TRBV19 ASKRKGSTDTQY
TRBJ2-7 TRBV12-3/TRBV12-4 ASSLDNSYEQY
TRBJ2-3 TRBV5-1 ASSYTVRGSNTQY
TRBJ2-1 TRBV12-3/TRBV12-4 ASSFADEQF
TRBJ1-3 TRBV18 ASSPGEGLSGNTIY
TRBJ1-4 TRBV9 ASSPRTTTNEKLF
TRBJ1-6 TRBV3-1/TRBV3-2 ASSQERQGSLNDSPLH
TRBJ1-1 TRBV7-3 ASNRTGRTEAF
TRBJ1-2 TRBV30 AWSVPPVDYGYT
TRBJ2-5 TRBV19 ASSLRTSGRRRQETQY